One and the same sample provided the 18 T cell receptor beta chains below, sequenced in a study of CD8 T cells in Susac syndrome. With random hexamers, reverse transcription was performed on roughly 0.5 to 1 ug of RNA. TCRdb processed the immunoSEQ multiplex PCR reads anew with MiXCR; each CDR3 protein has one entry. The sample comprises about 250,000 distinct CDR3 sequences, 80% to 95% of which are singletons, and 0.06% to 0.08% rests with the top ten. The specimen sequenced was CD4+ T cells from PBMCs. Every receptor here comes from a human donor with multiple sclerosis.

The genes are TRBV3-1 and TRBJ1-6; possibly TRBD1 for D (5 bases). The V gene's germline CDR1 is LGHDT and CDR2 YNNKEL (reference sequence). The V end lost 6 bases, the J end lost 9 bases, and 24 bases lay between the germline ends. The CDR3 has 17 residues. CDR3 nucleotide sequence: TGTGCCAGCAGTATAAGCATTGGGGCCTTCCGTGTTTCACCCCTCCACTTT. It encodes CASSISIGAFRVSPLHF.

The genes are TRBV24-1 and TRBJ2-2; 7 nucleotides line up with TRBD2. The V segment lost 8 bases and the J segment 4 bases; nucleotides outside the gene matches: 6. Germline values: CDR1 KGHDR, CDR2 SFDVKD. This CDR3 has 14 residues. The CDR3 DNA sequence: TGTGCCACCATGGCTAGCGGAGGCACCGGGGAGCTGTTTTTT. It specifies CATMASGGTGELFF.

This clonotype was counted a single time. This rearrangement joins TRBV6-6 to TRBJ1-2, with D hard to call. This CDR3 contains 12 residues. CDR1 is MNHNY and CDR2 is SVGAGI in the germline V gene (reference sequence). The V end lost 2 bases, the J end lost 6 bases, and 7 bases lay between the germline ends. CDR3 region: CASSYVEDGYTF. The CDR3 region has the DNA TGTGCCAGCAGTTACGTGGAGGATGGCTACACCTTC.

V gene TRBV12-3 or TRBV12-4 combines with J gene TRBJ2-1; TRBD2 matches at 12 bases. The CDR3 is made up of 16 amino acids. J lost 7 bases, V lost 6 bases, and 10 bases had no gene match. CDR3 sequence (DNA): TGTGCCAGCAGACAGACTAGCGGGGGCCCCCGGAATGAGCAGTTCTTC. Translating gives CASRQTSGGPRNEQFF.

The rearrangement uses TRBV19 and TRBJ1-4; D may be TRBD1 (5 bases). CDR1 is LNHDA, CDR2 SQIVND, per germline (reference sequence). With 3 bases removed from V and 1 base from J, the gap between germline ends came to 9 bases. This CDR3 has 15 amino acids. The CDR3 reads CASSIGTETNEKLFF. The DNA for the CDR3 is TGTGCCAGTAGTATCGGGACGGAAACTAATGAAAAACTGTTTTTT.

The rearrangement links TRBV5-1 to TRBJ1-2; D perhaps matches TRBD1 (5 bases). The CDR3 is 18 residues long. Germline V gene lookup returns CDR1 SGHRS and CDR2 YFSETQ. Trimming shortened V by 4 bases and J by 0 bases, and 22 bases separated the two germline ends. The CDR3 sequence is CASSESPAGLNANYGYTF. Written as DNA, the CDR3 is TGCGCCAGCAGCGAATCTCCCGCAGGGTTAAACGCTAACTATGGCTACACCTTC.

V gene TRBV7-9 combines with J gene TRBJ2-1; possible D gene TRBD2, 7 bases. Germline values: CDR1 SEHNR, CDR2 FQNEAQ (reference sequence). V lost 0 bases and J 3 bases, leaving 18 bases between the germline ends. The CDR3 runs 18 residues. The CDR3 nucleotides are TGTGCCAGCAGCTTAGCGAGAGCGGGGACATTGGACTACAATGAGCAGTTCTTC. Protein product: CASSLARAGTLDYNEQFF.

V gene TRBV7-2 combines with J gene TRBJ2-6, with D maybe TRBD2 (5 bases). Germline-derived CDR1 and CDR2 are SGHTA and FQGNSA. V was pared by 2 bases and J by 4 bases, with 9 bases between. The CDR3 has 15 residues. The CDR3 DNA follows: TGTGCCAGCAGCTTACTAGGGAGCGGGGCCAACGTCCTGACTTTC. It translates to CASSLLGSGANVLTF.

CDR3 nucleotide sequence: TGCGCCAGCAGCTGGGGGGACAGGGATTTTAAAGAGACCCAGTACTTC. This sequence encodes CASSWGDRDFKETQYF. V gene TRBV5-1 combines with J gene TRBJ2-5, with 9 bases matching TRBD1. In germline, CDR1 is SGHRS, CDR2 YFSETQ. V shed 3 bases and J 3 bases; nucleotides not matched to a gene: 9. This CDR3 spans 16 amino acids.

This rearrangement joins TRBV30 to TRBJ1-4; D is unresolved. This CDR3 has 15 amino acids. Germline values: CDR1 GTSNPN, CDR2 SVGIG (reference sequence). V shed 0 bases and J shed 4 bases, with 12 bases lying between them. The CDR3 nucleotides read TGTGCCTGGAGTGTATTGACCGGTTTTAATGAAAAACTGTTTTTT. It yields the protein CAWSVLTGFNEKLFF.

The gene calls are TRBV5-4 and TRBJ1-1; unclear D gene. The V and J ends lost 4 bases and 1 base respectively, with 11 bases between them. Germline CDR1 SGHNT, CDR2 YYREEE (reference sequence). The CDR3 has 14 amino acids. The DNA for the CDR3 is TGTGCCAGCAGCACAACCTCCGGGAACACTGAAGCTTTCTTT. This codes for CASSTTSGNTEAFF.

J is TRBJ1-6 and V is TRBV9, with 7 positions matching TRBD1. V lost 3 bases, J lost 10 bases, and 10 bases stayed unmatched. Germline V lookup: CDR1 SGDLS, CDR2 YYNGEE. The CDR3 loop spans 15 amino acids. As DNA, the CDR3 is TGTGCCAGCAGCGCGGGAGACAGGGAAACCTCACCCCTCCACTTT. Translating it yields CASSAGDRETSPLHF.

The J gene is TRBJ2-4, the V gene TRBV11-3; D remains ambiguous. The CDR3 is 14 amino acids. V lost 5 bases to trimming and J lost 4 bases, with 12 bases between them. The V gene's germline CDR1 is SGHNT and CDR2 YENEEA. In nucleotides, the CDR3 is TGTGCCAGCAGCCCACCGCGGAGTAAAAACATTCAGTACTTC. This gives the protein CASSPPRSKNIQYF.

For the CDR3, the DNA is TGTGCCAGCAGTTCGGGACAGGGAGGGCCACCCCTCCACTTT. As protein: CASSSGQGGPPLHF. J is TRBJ1-6 and V is TRBV12-3 or TRBV12-4, with TRBD1 matching 9 bases. The CDR3 extends over 14 amino acids. J was trimmed by 11 bases and V by 4 bases; bases with no gene match: 6.

The CDR3 spells CATSREIGGLGNEQFF. The CDR3 region has the DNA TGTGCCACCAGCAGAGAAATTGGAGGGTTAGGCAATGAGCAGTTCTTC. V and J are TRBV15 and TRBJ2-1, with D perhaps TRBD2 (6 bases). Germline-derived CDR1 and CDR2 are LNHNV and YYDKDF (reference sequence). V lost 0 bases and J lost 6, with 15 bases in between. The CDR3 is 16 residues long.

The V call is TRBV19, the J call TRBJ2-2, with 9 bases fitting TRBD1. The CDR3 is 14 residues long. CDR1 is LNHDA, CDR2 SQIVND, per germline (reference sequence). With 7 bases clipped from V and 5 bases from J, the junction kept 5 bases outside the gene matches. The CDR3 DNA reads as TGTGCCAGTAAAGGGACAGGGTTGACCGGGGAGCTGTTTTTT. It encodes CASKGTGLTGELFF.

This chain joins TRBV9 and TRBJ2-3; 7 bases map to TRBD1. Trimming at V came to 3 bases and at J to 6 bases, leaving 13 bases not matched to a gene. The length of the CDR3 is 16 residues. Germline CDR1 is SGDLS and CDR2 is YYNGEE. The CDR3 reads CASSATPGQQGDTQYF. CDR3 in DNA: TGTGCCAGCAGCGCTACACCGGGACAGCAAGGGGATACGCAGTATTTT. The variable domain in full, with the rest retrieved from reference TRBV9 and TRBJ2-3, is DSGVTQTPKHLITATGQRVTLRCSPRSGDLSVYWYQQSLDQGLQFLIQYYNGEERAKGNILERFSAQQFPDLHSELNLSSLELGDSALYFCASSATPGQQGDTQYFGPGTRLTVL.

The chain has TRBV4-1 and TRBJ2-6; no definite D call. The V end was cut by 0 bases, the J end by 1 base, with 7 bases between. The CDR3 is 16 amino acids. Per the germline V gene, CDR1 is MGHRA and CDR2 is YSYEKL. CDR3 amino acids: CASSQEIGSGANVLTF. The CDR3 DNA sequence: TGCGCCAGCAGCCAAGAAATAGGGTCTGGGGCCAACGTCCTGACTTTC.